Listed below are T cell receptor beta chains from one sample, sequenced in a study of T cell responses to AZD1222 COVID-19 vaccine. TCRdb's table, derived via immunoSEQ multiplex PCR, lists solely in-frame clones and lacks some. The sample has approximately 140,000 clones; about 92% are singletons. The sequenced sample was peripheral blood, obtained 28 days after the second AZD1222 dose. Every receptor here comes from an adult who received the AZD1222 COVID-19 vaccine. The CDR3 runs from the conserved cysteine through the conserved F or W. Fields, in order: clone size, V gene, J gene, D gene, CDR3 DNA, CDR3 protein. The D gene is left open where the match is weak. Size tells how often a clone was seen (once, few, many) or the class of an expanded clone, and some rows leave it out.

.	TRBV5-4	TRBJ2-7	.	TGTGCCAGCAGCTTGGCCGGGAGCCACGAGCAGTACTTC	CASSLAGSHEQYF
few	TRBV5-4	TRBJ1-3	.	TGTGCCAGCAGCTTGGGACACGGAAACACCATATATTTT	CASSLGHGNTIYF
.	TRBV28	TRBJ1-1	.	TGTGCCAGCAGTTTACCGACGGTGAACACTGAAGCTTTCTTT	CASSLPTVNTEAFF
.	TRBV18	TRBJ2-3	TRBD2	TGTGCCAGCTCGCCCTCCCGGGCCTCCGGGACTAGGCAAGATACGCAGTATTTT	CASSPSRASGTRQDTQYF
.	TRBV25-1	TRBJ1-2	.	TGTGCCAGCAGTGAATCTAGTGCCCGATATGGCTACACCTTC	CASSESSARYGYTF
.	TRBV27	TRBJ2-1	TRBD2	TGTGCCAGCAGTTTGAACCCCCCCAGCGGGAGTGGTAATGAGCAGTTCTTC	CASSLNPPSGSGNEQFF
.	TRBV5-4	TRBJ2-7	.	TGTGCCAGCAGCTTGTACGGCGACAGTTACGAGCAGTACTTC	CASSLYGDSYEQYF
.	TRBV5-8	TRBJ1-4	TRBD1	TGTGCCAGCAGCTTGGTCGGGACAGGGGCAGGAAAACTGTTTTTT	CASSLVGTGAGKLFF
.	TRBV5-4	TRBJ2-7	.	TGTGCCAGCAGCTTGGGGAGGGGATCCTACGAGCAGTACTTC	CASSLGRGSYEQYF
.	TRBV5-1	TRBJ1-2	TRBD1	TGCGCCAGCAGCTTGGATCCGCAGGGGGCCCTCTATGGCTACACCTTC	CASSLDPQGALYGYTF
.	TRBV3-1/TRBV3-2	TRBJ2-1	.	TGTGCCAGCAGCCAAGTATACAATGAGCAGTTCTTC	CASSQVYNEQFF
.	TRBV12-3/TRBV12-4	TRBJ1-2	.	TGTGCCAGCAGCCAGGGAAACTATGGCTACACCTTC	CASSQGNYGYTF
.	TRBV7-3	TRBJ2-2	.	TGTGCCAGCGGACAGGAGGGGACCGGGGAGCTGTTTTTT	CASGQEGTGELFF
.	TRBV7-2	TRBJ1-2	TRBD1	TGTGCCAGCAGCGGCCGGGACAGGGCCTATAACTATGGCTACACCTTC	CASSGRDRAYNYGYTF
.	TRBV19	TRBJ1-4	.	TGTGCCAGTAGTATCACAAATGATATAGAAAAACTGTTTTTT	CASSITNDIEKLFF
.	TRBV9	TRBJ1-2	TRBD1	TGTGCCAGCAGCCCCACGACAGGGAACTATGGCTACACCTTC	CASSPTTGNYGYTF
.	TRBV6-5	TRBJ2-4	TRBD2	TGTGCCAGCACCGAGCGGGACTGGGGCATTCAGTACTTC	CASTERDWGIQYF
few	TRBV27	TRBJ1-6	.	TGTGCCAGCTCATCCTCCGGACAGCTTTTCTATAATTCACCCCTCCACTTT	CASSSSGQLFYNSPLHF
.	TRBV19	TRBJ2-7	.	TGTGCCAGTAGTATGGGGCAGGGCGAGTTCTACGAGCAGTACTTC	CASSMGQGEFYEQYF
.	TRBV7-9	TRBJ1-1	.	TGTGCCAGCAGCTCCCTTGAAGAAGGTACCACTGAAGCTTTCTTT	CASSSLEEGTTEAFF
.	TRBV30	TRBJ1-5	TRBD1	TGTGCCTGGAATAGGGGGAGCGGGACAGGGGTCGGGATAAGCAATCAGCCCCAGCATTTT	CAWNRGSGTGVGISNQPQHF
.	TRBV9	TRBJ2-1	.	TGTGCCAGCAGCGTATCCTTGTCGGGACCGAGCTCCTACAATGAGCAGTTCTTC	CASSVSLSGPSSYNEQFF
.	TRBV2	TRBJ1-5	TRBD1	TGTGCCAGCAGTGACTGGGTTTGGGACAGGGAGAATCAGCCCCAGCATTTT	CASSDWVWDRENQPQHF
.	TRBV7-9	TRBJ1-1	TRBD1	TGTGCCAGCAGCTTAGCTTCTGGGACAGGGGAAAACACTGAAGCTTTCTTT	CASSLASGTGENTEAFF
.	TRBV4-3	TRBJ1-6	.	TGCGCCAGCAGCCAAGAATCGAACGGCTCACCCCTCCACTTT	CASSQESNGSPLHF
.	TRBV29-1	TRBJ2-7	TRBD1	TGCAGCGTTTCGCCCTGGTCGGGACAGGGAAACGAGCAGTACTTC	CSVSPWSGQGNEQYF
.	TRBV5-6	TRBJ2-5	TRBD1	TGTGCCAGCACCCCCGGACAGGGGGAAGAGACCCAGTACTTC	CASTPGQGEETQYF
.	TRBV4-1	TRBJ2-4	TRBD2	TGCGCCAGCAGCCTACTAGCGGGAGTGGGGGCCAAAAACATTCAGTACTTC	CASSLLAGVGAKNIQYF
.	TRBV7-9	TRBJ2-7	.	TGTGCCAGCAGCGTTCCTTCATACGAGCAGTACTTC	CASSVPSYEQYF
.	TRBV7-8	TRBJ2-1	.	TGTGCCAGCAGCGAGGTGCGGGCGTATGATGAGCAGTTCTTC	CASSEVRAYDEQFF
.	TRBV19	TRBJ1-2	TRBD1	TGTGCCAGTAGTATAACAGGGGGCCATGGCTACACCTTC	CASSITGGHGYTF